Shown below are 7 T cell receptor beta chains from a single sample sequenced in a study of blood T cell repertoires in COVID-19. Measured with immunoSEQ multiplex PCR; TCRdb has only the in-frame clones, and not every one. Among 110,000 to 150,000 clones listed, 75% to 90% were seen once. The sequencing sample was made of PBMCs or T cells enriched from blood (not recorded which). These receptors were obtained from a middle-aged man who had recovered from COVID-19.

The chain employs TRBV7-2 and TRBJ2-7; tentative D call: TRBD1 (5 bases). The V gene lost 4 bases and the J gene lost 6 bases, with 13 bases spanning the gap. This CDR3 spans 13 amino acids. CDR1 is SGHTA and CDR2 is FQGNSA in the germline V gene. The CDR3 sequence: CASSSQTAREQYF. The CDR3 DNA reads as TGTGCCAGCAGCTCGCAGACAGCACGCGAGCAGTACTTC.

This chain uses TRBV2 with TRBJ1-2, with no clear D. The CDR3 contains 12 residues. Germline-derived CDR1 and CDR2 are SNHLY and FYNNEI. Trimming stripped 8 bases from V and 7 bases from J, with 14 bases between. The CDR3 DNA reads TGTGCCAGCTCAGAAGTGAGGGTTGGCTACACCTTC. Translated, it gives CASSEVRVGYTF.

The J gene is TRBJ2-5, the V gene TRBV2, with D tentatively TRBD1 (6 bases). CDR1 is SNHLY and CDR2 is FYNNEI in the germline V gene. The CDR3 consists of 15 residues. The V gene lost 6 bases and the J gene lost 2 bases, with 16 bases spanning the gap. The CDR3 region has the DNA TGTGCCAGCAGGCCGCTAGGGGGTCCTCAAGAGACCCAGTACTTC. As protein: CASRPLGGPQETQYF.

V and J are TRBV5-1 and TRBJ2-2; 9 bases match TRBD2. The CDR3 is 16 amino acids. After removal of 0 bases from V and 3 bases from J, the junction contained 3 bases not matched to a gene. CDR1 and CDR2 from the germline V gene are SGHRS and YFSETQ. CDR3 sequence: CASSLGLADDTGELFF. In nucleotides, the CDR3 is TGCGCCAGCAGCTTGGGACTAGCGGACGACACCGGGGAGCTGTTTTTT. The full variable domain, rest sourced from reference TRBV5-1 and TRBJ2-2, is KAGVTQTPRYLIKTRGQQVTLSCSPISGHRSVSWYQQTPGQGLQFLFEYFSETQRNKGNFPGRFSGRQFSNSRSEMNVSTLELGDSALYLCASSLGLADDTGELFFGEGSRLTVL.

The chain employs TRBV5-1 and TRBJ2-3; TRBD2 might be the D (6 bases). Trimming removed 3 bases from V and 4 bases from J, with 18 bases in between. This CDR3 has 16 amino acids. The V gene's germline CDR1 is SGHRS and CDR2 YFSETQ. The CDR3, as DNA: TGCGCCAGCAGCTCCGGTGGACTAACTGGCGCAGATACGCAGTATTTT. The encoded protein is CASSSGGLTGADTQYF.

The chain employs TRBV4-2 and TRBJ1-2; D gene ambiguous. The ends were cut back, 0 bases at V and 0 bases at J, with 14 bases in the middle. The CDR3 has 17 residues. Germline CDR1 LGHNA, CDR2 YNFKEQ. CDR3: CASSQDELRVPNYGYTF. In DNA, the CDR3 is TGTGCCAGCAGCCAAGATGAGTTGAGGGTCCCTAACTATGGCTACACCTTC.

The chain carries TRBV7-6 and TRBJ2-5; the D gene is possibly TRBD1 (5 bases). The CDR3 has 14 residues. Trimming cost V 1 base and J 4 bases, with 10 bases left between them. Germline V gives CDR1 SGHVS, CDR2 FNYEAQ. Here the CDR3 reads CASSLDRQLETQYF. CDR3 coding DNA: TGTGCCAGCAGCTTAGATCGACAGCTAGAGACCCAGTACTTC.